Below are 10 T cell receptor beta chains sequenced from a single sample in a study of T cells in localized non-small cell lung cancer. Generated by immunoSEQ multiplex PCR, the TCRdb table keeps only in-frame clones and is missing some. Among some 3,500 clones listed, roughly 42% were seen once. The sequencing here drew on lung tumor tissue, taken before any cancer treatment. Source of these receptors: a male donor at least 60 years old with stage I lung adenocarcinoma.

The chain joins TRBV28 to TRBJ1-3, with D uncertain. V was pared by 6 bases and J by 10 bases, with 22 bases between. The CDR3 is made up of 15 amino acids. Germline V gene lookup returns CDR1 MDHEN and CDR2 SYDVKM. The CDR3 spells CASSPGGVGKRTIYF. For the CDR3, the DNA is TGTGCCAGCAGCCCAGGAGGAGTGGGAAAACGGACCATATATTTT.

The chain employs TRBV14 and TRBJ1-2; D unclear. Germline V gives CDR1 SGHDN, CDR2 FVKESK. This CDR3 contains 12 residues. Trimming removed 3 bases from V and 2 bases from J, with 4 bases in between. The chain's CDR3 is CASSQRNYGYTF. DNA for the CDR3: TGTGCCAGCAGCCAGAGGAACTATGGCTACACCTTC.

This rearrangement joins TRBV18 to TRBJ2-5; 9 nucleotides align to TRBD2. Trimming cost V 6 bases and J 0 bases; bases outside gene matches: 8. Germline assignment: CDR1 KGHSH and CDR2 LQKENI. The CDR3 is 16 amino acids. The CDR3 DNA reads TGTGCCAGCTCGCCCGCTAGCGGGGCCTACCAAGAGACCCAGTACTTC. It specifies CASSPASGAYQETQYF.

The sample holds a few counts of this clone. The chain has TRBV6-8 and TRBJ2-3; the D is unclear. The germline V gene has CDR1 MNHGY and CDR2 SAAAGT. V shed 0 bases and J shed 0 bases, with 10 bases lying between them. The length of the CDR3 is 16 residues. The CDR3 DNA reads TGTGCCAGCAGTTACTCCTGGGGATTTAGCACAGATACGCAGTATTTT. Translated, it gives CASSYSWGFSTDTQYF.

This clone was picked up a small number of times. This chain joins TRBV30 and TRBJ1-4, with TRBD1 identical over 11 bases. V lost 1 base and J lost 8; bases outside the gene matches: 3. This CDR3 has 14 residues. Germline loops: CDR1 GTSNPN, CDR2 SVGIG (reference sequence). CDR3 sequence reads: CAWSGDRGYEKLFF. The CDR3 DNA follows: TGTGCCTGGAGTGGGGACAGGGGGTACGAAAAACTGTTTTTT.

In this sample, this clone turned up a few times. The chain recombines TRBV6-8 with TRBJ1-1; tentative D call: TRBD1 (5 bases). The CDR3 runs 14 residues. Trimming removed 7 bases at V and 1 base at J, with 13 bases between. Germline V gene lookup returns CDR1 MNHGY and CDR2 SAAAGT. CDR3 coding DNA: TGTGCCAGCATCCTCTACCAGGGGAACACTGAAGCTTTCTTT. It codes for CASILYQGNTEAFF.

The chain combines TRBV12-5 with TRBJ2-7; D ambiguous. The CDR3 extends over 11 amino acids. Deletions cut 1 base from V and 7 bases from J, with 5 bases between. Germline V gene data show CDR1 as LGHNT and CDR2 as FRNRAP. Here the CDR3 reads CASGLAWEQYF. The CDR3 DNA sequence: TGTGCTAGTGGTTTGGCTTGGGAGCAGTACTTC.

This clone showed up just a few times. The rearrangement links TRBV5-1 to TRBJ2-7; the match to TRBD2 covers 14 bases. CDR1 and CDR2 (germline): SGHRS, YFSETQ. This CDR3 region has 17 residues. Germline trimming cut 0 bases from V and 1 base from J; bases unmatched to any gene: 3. CDR3 amino acids: CASSLGLAGGISYEQYF. The CDR3 coding sequence is TGCGCCAGCAGCTTGGGACTAGCGGGAGGGATTTCCTACGAGCAGTACTTC.

This clone was found a few times. This chain's CDR3 is CASNRGGVIINEQFF. The CDR3 DNA reads as TGTGCCAGCAACCGAGGAGGGGTGATAATCAATGAGCAGTTCTTC. The genes are TRBV6-8 and TRBJ2-1, with D perhaps matching TRBD2 (6 bases). The germline gives CDR1 MNHGY, CDR2 SAAAGT. This CDR3 region has 15 residues. V lost 7 bases to trimming and J lost 6 bases, with 19 bases between them.

The sample holds one count of this clone. This chain uses TRBV6-8 with TRBJ1-2; D is uncertain. V dropped 7 bases and J dropped 4 bases, with 16 bases sitting between them. The CDR3 contains 14 residues. Germline values: CDR1 MNHGY, CDR2 SAAAGT. The CDR3 nucleotides are TGTGCCAGCAAGGAGAGGGAGTGGGTCTATGGCTACACCTTC. Protein product: CASKEREWVYGYTF.